The next 2 T cell receptor beta chains were all read from a single sample in a study of T cells after yellow fever vaccination (dated by TCRdb to between 2019 and 2020). In the paper's terms, the treatment or condition label means: live attenuated yellow fever vaccine strain. Library preparation employed 5' RACE. Data came from an Illumina NovaSeq 6000. TCRdb reworked the public reads: Q25 trimming with fastp, MiXCR clone assembly, productive beta chains retained. Under each unique CDR3 protein, matching rows form one entry showing the most common genes and DNA. Here the sample has under 500,000 distinct CDR3 sequences; under 20% occur a single time. The ten largest clones represent roughly a sixth of the sample. Sequencing used PBMCs, obtained before the yellow fever booster vaccination. The receptor source for this set is a man younger than 30 who received the YFV17D yellow fever vaccine.

This clonotype came up a few times. J is TRBJ2-3 and V is TRBV20-1; D perhaps matches TRBD2 (6 bases). This CDR3 contains 14 residues. CDR1 DFQATT and CDR2 SNEGSKA come from the germline V gene (reference sequence). Trimming shortened V by 1 base and J by 2 bases, and 10 bases separated the two germline ends. The CDR3 spells CSARAGGTTDTQYF. The CDR3, as DNA: TGCAGTGCTAGAGCAGGAGGGACCACAGATACGCAGTATTTT.

This clonotype was recorded a few times. The chain employs TRBV6-6 and TRBJ2-2; D gene ambiguous. Germline loops: CDR1 MNHNY, CDR2 SVGAGI (reference sequence). This CDR3 has 15 amino acids. V was trimmed by 6 bases and J by 1 base, leaving 12 bases between them. In DNA, the CDR3 is TGTGCCAGCAGGCCGCGGTTGGGGAACACCGGGGAGCTGTTTTTT. It specifies CASRPRLGNTGELFF.